These 20 T cell receptor beta chains share one sample of origin, sequenced in a study of shared clonotypes between healthy human individuals. Generated by immunoSEQ multiplex PCR, the TCRdb table keeps only in-frame clones and is missing some. The profile covers hundreds of thousands of clones, with roughly three quarters appearing a single time and less than 15% taken by the ten largest. Sequencing used PBMCs. Receptors originate from a woman aged 40 to 55 in good health. Some clones in this sample may be carry-over from other donors' samples.

This chain uses TRBV7-8 with TRBJ1-5; no clear D. This CDR3 is built from 14 residues. CDR1 SGHVS and CDR2 FQNEAQ come from the germline V gene. The V end lost 1 base, the J end lost 5 bases, and 9 bases lay between the germline ends. CDR3 amino acids: CASSLGVDYQPQHF. Written as DNA, the CDR3 is TGTGCCAGCAGCTTAGGGGTGGACTATCAGCCCCAGCATTTT.

The chain is built from TRBV7-8 and TRBJ2-7; 12 positions match TRBD2. This CDR3 region has 15 residues. Germline trimming cut 5 bases from V and 1 base from J; bases unmatched to any gene: 3. Germline V gene data show CDR1 as SGHVS and CDR2 as FQNEAQ. Here the CDR3 reads CASSRLAGDSYEQYF. The CDR3 bases are TGTGCCAGCAGCCGACTAGCGGGGGATTCCTACGAGCAGTACTTC.

The chain employs TRBV7-9 and TRBJ2-3, with TRBD2 identical over 11 bases. CDR3 length: 17 residues. Germline lookup yields CDR1 SEHNR and CDR2 FQNEAQ (reference sequence). The V segment lost 6 bases and the J segment 0 bases; nucleotides outside the gene matches: 8. CDR3 in amino acids: CASRPGLAAYSTDTQYF. In nucleotides, the CDR3 is TGTGCCAGCAGACCGGGACTAGCGGCCTACAGCACAGATACGCAGTATTTT.

This clone was counted between two and nine times. V is TRBV7-9 and J is TRBJ2-2, with 9 bases matching TRBD2. V dropped 2 bases and J dropped 8; count of bases not matched to a gene: 3. CDR1 is SEHNR and CDR2 is FQNEAQ in the germline V gene (reference sequence). The CDR3 spans 14 residues. The CDR3 coding sequence is TGTGCCAGCAGCTTATTCCTAGCGGGAGGGGAGCTGTTTTTT. Translation: CASSLFLAGGELFF.

The chain employs TRBV4-1 and TRBJ2-7; 8 bases align to TRBD1. Germline V gene sequence: CDR1 MGHRA, CDR2 YSYEKL. The CDR3 loop spans 15 amino acids. With V trimmed by 4 bases and J by 2 bases, 7 bases remained unmatched. CDR3 in DNA: TGCGCCAGCAGCCGTAGGACAGGGTACGCCTACGAGCAGTACTTC. Amino acids: CASSRRTGYAYEQYF.

The chain couples TRBV9 to TRBJ2-7, with D tentatively TRBD1 or TRBD2 (5 bases each). Trimming removed 0 bases from V and 3 bases from J, with 13 bases in between. This CDR3 region has 15 residues. In germline, CDR1 is SGDLS, CDR2 YYNGEE. The CDR3 spells CASSVAPGLDYEQYF. CDR3 coding DNA: TGTGCCAGCAGCGTAGCCCCGGGGCTAGACTACGAGCAGTACTTC. Filled out from reference TRBV9 and TRBJ2-7, the complete variable domain reads DSGVTQTPKHLITATGQRVTLRCSPRSGDLSVYWYQQSLDQGLQFLIQYYNGEERAKGNILERFSAQQFPDLHSELNLSSLELGDSALYFCASSVAPGLDYEQYFGPGTRLTVT.

This clone has just a few counts. The rearrangement joins TRBV29-1 to TRBJ2-1; D is unclear. The CDR3 runs 13 residues. The V gene's germline CDR1 is SQVTM and CDR2 ANQGSEA. The V and J ends lost 3 bases and 4 bases respectively, with 10 bases between them. This CDR3 reads CSVDRTVYNEQFF. CDR3 DNA sequence: TGCAGCGTTGATAGGACGGTTTACAATGAGCAGTTCTTC.

The genes are TRBV19 and TRBJ2-7, with TRBD2 identical over 9 bases. The CDR3 is made up of 16 amino acids. Looked up from germline, CDR1 is LNHDA and CDR2 is SQIVND (reference sequence). The trim removed 6 bases at V and 0 bases at J, leaving 9 bases unmatched. CDR3 amino acids: CASSPIGGRASYEQYF. The CDR3 DNA reads TGTGCCAGTAGCCCAATAGGCGGGAGGGCCTCCTACGAGCAGTACTTC. The full variable domain, completed using reference TRBV19 and TRBJ2-7, is DGGITQSPKYLFRKEGQNVTLSCEQNLNHDAMYWYRQDPGQGLRLIYYSQIVNDFQKGDIAEGYSVSREKKESFPLTVTSAQKNPTAFYLCASSPIGGRASYEQYFGPGTRLTVT.

This clone was seen more than once but under ten times. The identical CDR3 is also encoded by other nucleotide sequences in the sample. The chain has TRBV2 and TRBJ2-5; D unresolved. Between the trimmed V and J ends, which lost 3 bases and 2 bases, there was a span of 7 bases. The CDR3 contains 13 residues. Germline CDR1 and CDR2: SNHLY and FYNNEI. In DNA, the CDR3 is TGTGCCAGCAGTGAGCAGTATCAAGAGACCCAGTACTTC. Amino acids: CASSEQYQETQYF.

This clone has just one count. V is TRBV18 and J is TRBJ2-7, with 8 positions matching TRBD1. CDR1 KGHSH and CDR2 LQKENI come from the germline V gene. The CDR3 extends over 15 amino acids. V was clipped by 3 bases and J by 2 bases; unmatched bases: 6. CDR3 sequence (DNA): TGTGCCAGCTCACCTCTTGGACAGGGTCCCTACGAGCAGTACTTC. This sequence encodes CASSPLGQGPYEQYF.

The chain has TRBV7-9 and TRBJ1-4; weak D call: TRBD1 (6 bases). The germline gives CDR1 SEHNR, CDR2 FQNEAQ (reference sequence). CDR3 length equals 17 residues. V lost 4 bases and J 0 bases, leaving 15 bases between the germline ends. The CDR3 region is CASSSAGTLATNEKLFF. CDR3 nucleotides: TGTGCCAGCAGCTCTGCCGGGACACTTGCAACTAATGAAAAACTGTTTTTT.

The rearrangement links TRBV10-2 to TRBJ2-2; tentatively, D is TRBD2 (5 bases). There are 17 residues in the CDR3. V was trimmed by 3 bases and J by 1 base, leaving 15 bases between them. Germline V gene sequence: CDR1 WSHSY, CDR2 SAAADI. The CDR3 sequence is CASSDASGRQNTGELFF. In DNA, the CDR3 is TGCGCCAGCAGTGACGCGAGCGGACGCCAGAACACCGGGGAGCTGTTTTTT.

V is TRBV2 and J is TRBJ2-7; D is unclear. This CDR3 contains 13 residues. Germline assignment: CDR1 SNHLY and CDR2 FYNNEI. The V and J ends lost 9 bases and 3 bases respectively, with 15 bases between them. The chain's CDR3 is CASKDGDNYEQYF. The CDR3 nucleotides are TGTGCCAGTAAGGACGGCGATAACTACGAGCAGTACTTC. The variable domain in full, with the rest retrieved from reference TRBV2 and TRBJ2-7, is EPEVTQTPSHQVTQMGQEVILRCVPISNHLYFYWYRQILGQKVEFLVSFYNNEISEKSEIFDDQFSVERPDGSNFTLKIRSTKLEDSAMYFCASKDGDNYEQYFGPGTRLTVT.

This clone was counted between two and nine times. V is TRBV29-1 and J is TRBJ2-3; TRBD2 agrees at 11 bases. The V gene's germline CDR1 is SQVTM and CDR2 ANQGSEA. V gave up 2 bases and J gave up 4 bases; unmatched junction bases: 11. The CDR3 contains 17 residues. CDR3 sequence reads: CSVERGLLAGGADTQYF. In DNA, the CDR3 is TGCAGCGTTGAACGAGGCCTCCTAGCGGGAGGCGCAGATACGCAGTATTTT.

This clone was seen more than once but under ten times. The V and J genes are TRBV2 and TRBJ1-1, with 10 bases that match TRBD1. The CDR3 consists of 15 residues. The germline gives CDR1 SNHLY, CDR2 FYNNEI. The V segment lost 5 bases and the J segment 2 bases; nucleotides outside the gene matches: 5. The CDR3 loop reads CASSPGTGVNTEAFF. The DNA for the CDR3 is TGTGCCAGCAGTCCTGGGACAGGGGTTAACACTGAAGCTTTCTTT.

The V gene is TRBV28, the J gene TRBJ2-7; D might be TRBD1 (6 bases). V was pared by 5 bases and J by 8 bases, with 13 bases between. This CDR3 contains 12 residues. The germline CDR1 and CDR2 sequences are MDHEN and SYDVKM. Here the CDR3 reads CASSDDRLQQYF. DNA of the CDR3: TGTGCCAGCAGTGACGACAGGCTGCAGCAGTACTTC.

The chain carries TRBV28 and TRBJ2-7; 12 nucleotides align to TRBD2. The trim removed 10 bases at V and 7 bases at J, leaving 8 bases unmatched. The CDR3 extends over 13 amino acids. The V gene's germline CDR1 is MDHEN and CDR2 SYDVKM. CDR3 sequence (DNA): TGTGCCACCCGACTAGCGGGAGACTGGGAGCAGTACTTC. This encodes CATRLAGDWEQYF.

The chain uses TRBV5-8 and TRBJ2-4; D call uncertain. Germline V gives CDR1 SGHTS, CDR2 YDEGEE. The CDR3 sequence is 13 residues long. Trimming shortened V by 4 bases and J by 7 bases, and 12 bases separated the two germline ends. The CDR3 DNA reads TGTGCCAGCAGCGTTAGAGCGTTGAACATTCAGTACTTC. It is translated as CASSVRALNIQYF.

This clone has a handful of counts. This chain uses TRBV5-4 with TRBJ2-1; D gene ambiguous. CDR1 and CDR2 from the germline V gene are SGHNT and YYREEE (reference sequence). With 3 bases removed from V and 7 bases from J, the gap between germline ends came to 17 bases. The CDR3 loop spans 15 amino acids. CDR3 region: CASSSRVSQANEQFF. The CDR3 DNA sequence: TGTGCCAGCAGCTCACGGGTCTCCCAGGCGAATGAGCAGTTCTTC.

The rearrangement joins TRBV7-9 to TRBJ2-7; D might be TRBD1 (5 bases). Germline-derived CDR1 and CDR2 are SEHNR and FQNEAQ (reference sequence). This CDR3 spans 14 amino acids. Trimming pared 5 bases from V and 4 bases from J, leaving 15 bases between. The CDR3 spells CASSPLDKQYEQYF. The CDR3 region has the DNA TGTGCCAGCAGCCCCTTGGACAAGCAATACGAGCAGTACTTC.